Following are 8 T cell receptor beta chains from one sample sequenced in a study of blood T cell repertoires in COVID-19. This table comes from immunoSEQ multiplex PCR, and its TCRdb copy is limited to in-frame clones, with some not included. Of some 89,000 clones detected, approximately 84% appear once; the ten largest clones hold less than 4.5%. The sequencing input was peripheral blood. Receptor source: a man aged 55 to 70 with acute or convalescent COVID-19.

The gene calls are TRBV9 and TRBJ2-2; 10 bases map to TRBD1. V shed 0 bases, J shed 4 bases, and the junction held 6 bases outside the gene matches. The germline V gene has CDR1 SGDLS and CDR2 YYNGEE. The length of the CDR3 is 17 residues. This chain's CDR3 is CASSVGAGQGSTGELFF. CDR3 nucleotide sequence: TGTGCCAGCAGCGTAGGAGCGGGACAGGGGAGCACCGGGGAGCTGTTTTTT.

With regard to this clone: A read error may account for a junction end that differs from germline. The genes are TRBV4-3 and TRBJ2-3; 7 bases are shared with TRBD1. Looked up from germline, CDR1 is LGHNA and CDR2 is YSLEER. This CDR3 has 19 amino acids. The CDR3 loop is CASRQGTASPLGPADTQYF. As DNA, the CDR3 is TGCGCCAGCAGACAAGGGACAGCTAGTCCCTTGGGTCCCGCAGATACGCAGTATTTT.

The gene calls are TRBV7-3 and TRBJ2-3; TRBD1 agrees at 10 bases. CDR1 is SGHTA, CDR2 FQGTGA, per germline. This CDR3 contains 15 residues. V was clipped by 7 bases and J by 5 bases; unmatched bases: 9. The CDR3 is CASTRGTGAVDTQYF. Here the CDR3 DNA reads TGTGCCAGCACCCGAGGGACAGGGGCGGTAGATACGCAGTATTTT.

This clone was seen a handful of times. The rearrangement joins TRBV5-8 to TRBJ1-1; 11 nucleotides match TRBD1. The CDR3 consists of 14 residues. The germline gives CDR1 SGHTS, CDR2 YDEGEE. Trimming took 5 bases from V and 3 from J; bases not matched to a gene: 3. The CDR3 bases are TGTGCCAGCAGACGGACAGGGGGCTACACTGAAGCTTTCTTT. Its translation is CASRRTGGYTEAFF.

The chain links TRBV12-3 or TRBV12-4 to TRBJ1-2, with 7 nucleotides matching TRBD1. The V gene end was trimmed by 5 bases and the J gene end by 9 bases; junction bases not matched to a gene: 3. The CDR3 has 11 amino acids. Here the CDR3 reads CASSTGASYTF. The CDR3 nucleotides read TGTGCCAGCAGTACAGGGGCCAGCTACACCTTC.

The chain carries TRBV30 and TRBJ2-5; D possibly corresponds to TRBD2 (7 bases). Trimming removed 0 bases from V and 5 bases from J, with 16 bases in between. The CDR3 is made up of 15 amino acids. Germline V lookup: CDR1 GTSNPN, CDR2 SVGIG (reference sequence). This CDR3 reads CAWSVGGGAWETQYF. CDR3 coding DNA: TGTGCCTGGAGTGTTGGAGGGGGGGCTTGGGAGACCCAGTACTTC.

The chain couples TRBV5-5 to TRBJ1-4, with D perhaps matching TRBD1 (6 bases). CDR3 length: 14 amino acids. V lost 4 bases, J lost 8 bases, and 15 bases lay in between. Germline V lookup: CDR1 SGHKS, CDR2 YYEKEE (reference sequence). The CDR3 nucleotides read TGTGCCAGCAGCACCTCGGGACACTCGGAAAAACTGTTTTTT. Translation gives CASSTSGHSEKLFF.

V usage is TRBV6-2 or TRBV6-3 and J usage is TRBJ1-1, with a tentative D call TRBD1 (5 bases). The CDR3 is 13 residues long. CDR1 and CDR2 from the germline V gene are MNHEY and SVGEGT. V lost 6 bases, J lost 8 bases, and 16 bases lay in between. CDR3 sequence: CASSRQHGLEAFF. The DNA for the CDR3 is TGTGCCAGCAGCCGACAGCACGGTCTAGAAGCTTTCTTT.